The T cell receptor (beta chain) under discussion was sequenced for a study of cytomegalovirus exposure and HLA in healthy donors. The PCR made use of 60 Vbeta and 13 Jbeta primers. Sequencing was performed with immunoSEQ multiplex PCR; in TCRdb, only in-frame clones are kept and a portion is missing. The sample lists 140,000 to 150,000 clones; about 77% were seen once. Between the trimmed V and J ends, which lost 2 bases and 3 bases, there was a span of 14 bases. The CDR3 is made up of 15 amino acids. In germline, CDR1 is MNHNS, CDR2 SASEGT. The study's findings and limits: Associated with HLA alleles at 0.05 false discovery rate in a later analysis were 15,000 to 20,000 TCR beta sequences. The authors later found HLA-associated TCR beta chains more clonally expanded than equally common others.

About this clone: Its target is unknown.

This chain links TRBV6-1 with TRBJ2-7; D perhaps matches TRBD2 (6 bases). This TCR came from a male donor in good health and CMV-seronegative. The specimen was PBMCs. CDR3 nucleotide sequence: TGTGCCAGCAGTGAACCGGGACTTTCGCTCTACGAGCAGTACTTC. Protein product: CASSEPGLSLYEQYF.